This T cell receptor beta chain was sequenced during a study of cytomegalovirus exposure and HLA in healthy donors. TCRdb's copy holds only in-frame clones and misses some; the assay was immunoSEQ multiplex PCR. Of around 110,000 clones detected, about 88% appear once; the ten largest clones hold about 2%. Study findings and constraints: Cytomegalovirus-associated TCR beta chains were listed, numbering under 200.

Trimming shortened V by 1 base and J by 2 bases, and 11 bases separated the two germline ends. In germline, CDR1 is MGHRA, CDR2 YSYEKL. The CDR3 length is 15 residues. Turning to this clone: Its antigen is as yet unknown.

The receptor was isolated from a woman aged 18-29 years in good health and CMV-seropositive. The rearrangement links TRBV4-1 to TRBJ2-5; no reliable D call. The sample comprised PBMCs. The CDR3 protein is CASSQGPGQQETQYF. The CDR3 DNA is TGCGCCAGCAGCCAAGGGCCAGGTCAACAAGAGACCCAGTACTTC.